This entry lists 29 T cell receptor beta chains sequenced from one sample in a study of blood T cell repertoires in COVID-19. Repertoires were generated with immunoSEQ multiplex PCR, while TCRdb's copy carries only in-frame clones and drops some. The data show around 110,000 clones, approximately 89% seen once. The specimen was peripheral blood. The origin of the receptors is a man in his forties or fifties with acute or convalescent COVID-19.

This rearrangement joins TRBV19 to TRBJ2-7; 11 bases fit TRBD1. Germline loops: CDR1 LNHDA, CDR2 SQIVND (reference sequence). The J segment lost 3 bases and the V segment lost 5 bases, leaving 3 bases of the junction unmatched. The CDR3 runs to 14 residues. Written as DNA, the CDR3 is TGTGCCAGTAGTGCAGGGACAGGGGGCTACGAGCAGTACTTC. Residues: CASSAGTGGYEQYF. The entire variable domain, with the rest obtained from reference TRBV19 and TRBJ2-7, is as follows: DGGITQSPKYLFRKEGQNVTLSCEQNLNHDAMYWYRQDPGQGLRLIYYSQIVNDFQKGDIAEGYSVSREKKESFPLTVTSAQKNPTAFYLCASSAGTGGYEQYFGPGTRLTVT.

There are a few counts of this clone. The CDR3 region is CASTPSGSSYNEQFF. For the CDR3, the DNA is TGTGCCAGCACCCCCAGCGGGAGCTCCTACAATGAGCAGTTCTTC. The rearrangement joins TRBV3-1 (or the pseudogene TRBV3-2) to TRBJ2-1, with 8 positions matching TRBD2. The CDR3 runs to 15 residues. With V trimmed by 7 bases and J by 0 bases, 5 bases remained unmatched. Germline lookup yields CDR1 LGHDT and CDR2 YNNKEL (reference sequence).

The chain employs TRBV6-1 and TRBJ2-7; D may be TRBD1 (5 bases). The V gene's germline CDR1 is MNHNS and CDR2 SASEGT. Trimming shortened V by 0 bases and J by 1 base, and 19 bases separated the two germline ends. The CDR3 runs 18 residues. The CDR3 protein is CASSEAKAGFSESYEQYF. CDR3 nucleotides: TGTGCCAGCAGTGAAGCGAAGGCAGGGTTTTCAGAATCCTACGAGCAGTACTTC.

The chain couples TRBV7-2 to TRBJ1-3; D is undetermined. Germline-derived CDR1 and CDR2 are SGHTA and FQGNSA. This CDR3 spans 15 amino acids. With 3 bases removed from V and 0 bases from J, the gap between germline ends came to 9 bases. CDR3 in DNA: TGTGCCAGCAGCTTGTCCCAGAACTCTGGAAACACCATATATTTT. Translating gives CASSLSQNSGNTIYF.

The V gene is TRBV30, the J gene TRBJ1-4; 8 positions match TRBD1. This CDR3 spans 14 amino acids. Per the germline V gene, CDR1 is GTSNPN and CDR2 is SVGIG (reference sequence). Germline trimming cut 1 base from V and 7 bases from J; bases unmatched to any gene: 5. In DNA form, the CDR3 reads TGTGCCTGGAGTGGGACAGGGTTGCGTGAAAAACTGTTTTTT. It translates to CAWSGTGLREKLFF.

This chain connects TRBV5-5 to TRBJ1-6; tentatively, D is TRBD1 (5 bases). V dropped 3 bases and J dropped 9 bases, with 13 bases sitting between them. The CDR3 is 14 amino acids. Germline CDR1 and CDR2: SGHKS and YYEKEE (reference sequence). The CDR3 reads CASSSRGRGSPLHF. The DNA of the CDR3 is TGTGCCAGCAGCTCTCGGGGGAGAGGTTCACCCCTCCACTTT. Full variable domain (missing parts from reference TRBV5-5 and TRBJ1-6): DAGVTQSPTHLIKTRGQQVTLRCSPISGHKSVSWYQQVLGQGPQFIFQYYEKEERGRGNFPDRFSARQFPNYSSELNVNALLLGDSALYLCASSSRGRGSPLHFGNGTRLTVT.

The chain uses TRBV7-2 and TRBJ1-5; possibly TRBD1 for D (6 bases). Germline V gene sequence: CDR1 SGHTA, CDR2 FQGNSA. With 5 bases removed from V and 4 bases from J, the gap between germline ends came to 18 bases. This CDR3 spans 16 amino acids. The CDR3 DNA follows: TGTGCCAGCAGCAGATCCGGGACAAGGTTTAATCAGCCCCAGCATTTT. Residues: CASSRSGTRFNQPQHF. Variable domain in full (rest from reference TRBV7-2 and TRBJ1-5): GAGVSQSPSNKVTEKGKDVELRCDPISGHTALYWYRQSLGQGLEFLIYFQGNSAPDKSGLPSDRFSAERTGGSVSTLTIQRTQQEDSAVYLCASSRSGTRFNQPQHFGDGTRLSIL.

This chain connects TRBV19 to TRBJ1-4; 8 positions agree with TRBD1. Trimming cost V 3 bases and J 0 bases; bases outside gene matches: 3. Germline CDR1 and CDR2: LNHDA and SQIVND (reference sequence). The CDR3 covers 16 residues. The CDR3 loop reads CASSMTGAATNEKLFF. Written as DNA, the CDR3 is TGTGCCAGTAGTATGACAGGGGCTGCAACTAATGAAAAACTGTTTTTT.

The rearrangement links TRBV25-1 to TRBJ1-2, with D tentatively TRBD1 (6 bases). Germline V gene lookup returns CDR1 MGHDK and CDR2 SYGVNS. This CDR3 has 16 amino acids. V lost 6 bases to trimming and J lost 6 bases, with 23 bases between them. This CDR3 is CASRPTGKGGIDGYTF. The CDR3 bases are TGTGCCAGCAGGCCAACCGGAAAGGGGGGGATCGATGGCTACACCTTC.

This clone has more than one count but fewer than ten. The chain joins TRBV10-3 to TRBJ1-4; D gene ambiguous. Trimming cost V 0 bases and J 5 bases, with 13 bases left between them. CDR1 is ENHRY and CDR2 is SYGVKD in the germline V gene. The CDR3 is 16 amino acids. The CDR3 DNA reads TGTGCCATCAGTGAGTCGACTCGAGGAGGGAATGAAAAACTGTTTTTT. This sequence encodes CAISESTRGGNEKLFF.

The chain uses TRBV27 and TRBJ2-7; no definite D call. Between the trimmed V and J ends, which lost 3 bases and 6 bases, there was a span of 18 bases. Per germline, CDR1 MNHEY and CDR2 SMNVEV (reference sequence). This CDR3 spans 15 amino acids. CDR3 loop: CASSFSGYLRSEQYF. Written as DNA, the CDR3 is TGTGCCAGCAGTTTCTCCGGGTACCTTAGATCCGAGCAGTACTTC.

The chain links TRBV5-1 to TRBJ1-2; the D gene is possibly TRBD1 (6 bases). Germline loops: CDR1 SGHRS, CDR2 YFSETQ. The V gene lost 2 bases and the J gene lost 2 bases, with 19 bases spanning the gap. The CDR3 totals 17 residues. The CDR3 coding sequence is TGCGCCAGCAGCTTCGTGACAGGCACTAGCGGCAACTATGGCTACACCTTC. It codes for CASSFVTGTSGNYGYTF.

Here the CDR3 reads CASSLFTTGRNTEAFF. Written as DNA, the CDR3 is TGTGCCAGCAGCTTGTTTACAACAGGTCGGAACACTGAAGCTTTCTTT. The chain carries TRBV7-8 and TRBJ1-1; possibly TRBD1 for D (5 bases). V was clipped by 3 bases and J by 1 base, with 15 bases between them. Per germline, CDR1 SGHVS and CDR2 FQNEAQ. The CDR3 has 16 amino acids.

This sequence joins TRBV27 and TRBJ2-7; 7 bases map to TRBD2. After removal of 2 bases from V and 2 bases from J, the junction contained 18 bases not matched to a gene. The germline gives CDR1 MNHEY, CDR2 SMNVEV (reference sequence). This CDR3 comprises 19 residues. The CDR3 DNA reads TGTGCCAGCAGTTTAATCCCCCGGGTGGTTGGACTAGAAACCTACGAGCAGTACTTC. Amino acids: CASSLIPRVVGLETYEQYF.

The chain uses TRBV6-5 and TRBJ1-5; tentatively, D is TRBD1 (6 bases). Deletions cut 8 bases from V and 4 bases from J, with 15 bases between. CDR3 size: 14 residues. The germline gives CDR1 MNHEY, CDR2 SVGAGI. CDR3 DNA sequence: TGTGCCAGCGGAACAAAGGGGGATAATCAGCCCCAGCATTTT. Protein: CASGTKGDNQPQHF.

The table lists this clone with a few counts. The chain combines TRBV27 with TRBJ1-3; possibly TRBD1 for D (5 bases). The CDR3 sequence is 14 residues long. The germline V gene has CDR1 MNHEY and CDR2 SMNVEV (reference sequence). V was pared by 6 bases and J by 4 bases, with 13 bases between. The CDR3 is CASRPGTGGNTIYF. DNA for the CDR3: TGTGCCAGCAGACCCGGGACTGGAGGAAACACCATATATTTT.

Of note for this clone: A much bigger clone sits one base away, suggesting this may be a read error. This chain connects TRBV6-5 to TRBJ2-1, with D perhaps matching TRBD1 (6 bases). This CDR3 spans 11 amino acids. The V gene lost 7 bases and the J gene lost 7 bases, with 8 bases spanning the gap. The V gene's germline CDR1 is MNHEY and CDR2 SVGAGI. The DNA for the CDR3 is TGTGCCAGCAATACAGGGAATGAGCAGTTCTTC. Protein: CASNTGNEQFF.

V usage is TRBV15 and J usage is TRBJ1-1; 8 bases line up with TRBD1. The germline V gene has CDR1 LNHNV and CDR2 YYDKDF (reference sequence). Trimming cost V 1 base and J 6 bases; bases outside gene matches: 10. The CDR3 runs 16 residues. In DNA form, the CDR3 reads TGTGCCACCAGCAGAGGAACACAGGGGGAATTAGCTGAAGCTTTCTTT. Translation gives CATSRGTQGELAEAFF.

The V call is TRBV18, the J call TRBJ2-2, with TRBD1 identical over 7 bases. Germline V gene lookup returns CDR1 KGHSH and CDR2 LQKENI. J gave up 5 bases and V 2 bases, and 5 bases lay outside the gene matches. CDR3 length equals 15 residues. This chain's CDR3 is CASSPTGEWTGELFF. The CDR3, as DNA: TGTGCCAGCTCACCAACAGGGGAATGGACCGGGGAGCTGTTTTTT.

The chain joins TRBV18 to TRBJ1-2; 7 positions match TRBD1. Germline CDR1 reads KGHSH; CDR2 reads LQKENI. CDR3 length: 16 residues. The V gene end was trimmed by 3 bases and the J gene end by 4 bases; junction bases not matched to a gene: 11. This CDR3 reads CASSPTGVDPPYGYTF. The CDR3 DNA sequence: TGTGCCAGCTCACCCACAGGGGTCGACCCACCCTATGGCTACACCTTC.

This chain connects TRBV12-3 or TRBV12-4 to TRBJ1-6, with 8 bases lining up with TRBD1. This CDR3 is built from 13 residues. Trimming took 6 bases from V and 5 from J; bases not matched to a gene: 0. As DNA, the CDR3 is TGTGCCAGCAGGACAGGGGATAATTCACCCCTCCACTTT. It encodes CASRTGDNSPLHF.

This clone was counted a few times. The chain joins TRBV7-8 to TRBJ1-1; D is perhaps TRBD1 (6 bases). The germline V gene has CDR1 SGHVS and CDR2 FQNEAQ. The CDR3 covers 14 residues. V was shortened by 7 bases and J by 5 bases, with 17 bases between the two germline ends. CDR3 protein: CASKGEGSRTEAFF. In DNA, the CDR3 is TGTGCCAGCAAGGGGGAGGGGTCGAGGACTGAAGCTTTCTTT.

The chain joins TRBV13 to TRBJ2-7; 7 bases match TRBD1. V dropped 0 bases and J dropped 1; count of bases not matched to a gene: 3. The CDR3 has 15 residues. CDR1 is PRHDT, CDR2 FYEKMQ, per germline (reference sequence). The CDR3 coding sequence is TGTGCCAGCAGCTTAGGACAGGGGAAGTCCTACGAGCAGTACTTC. This codes for CASSLGQGKSYEQYF.

The genes are TRBV29-1 and TRBJ2-7; D unclear. CDR3 length: 11 residues. Germline assignment: CDR1 SQVTM and CDR2 ANQGSEA. The V and J ends lost 8 bases and 3 bases respectively, with 11 bases between them. Written as DNA, the CDR3 is TGCAGCTTTCTAGACGGCTACGAGCAGTACTTC. This translates into CSFLDGYEQYF.

The V gene is TRBV6-1, the J gene TRBJ1-2; no reliable D call. The CDR3 consists of 16 residues. Deletions cut 0 bases from V and 0 bases from J, with 11 bases between. Germline V gene lookup returns CDR1 MNHNS and CDR2 SASEGT. CDR3 region: CASSEAGGITNYGYTF. CDR3 bases: TGTGCCAGCAGTGAAGCTGGAGGGATAACTAACTATGGCTACACCTTC.

This chain joins TRBV18 and TRBJ1-5, with unresolved D. The CDR3 spans 15 residues. V was clipped by 0 bases and J by 2 bases, with 8 bases between them. Germline CDR1 reads KGHSH; CDR2 reads LQKENI. The CDR3 DNA is TGTGCCAGCTCACCACCGGAGGGAGGCAATCAGCCCCAGCATTTT. This translates into CASSPPEGGNQPQHF.

The chain recombines TRBV5-6 with TRBJ2-7, with a tentative D call TRBD2 (5 bases). The V and J ends lost 4 bases and 0 bases respectively, with 11 bases between them. The CDR3 runs to 14 residues. Germline-derived CDR1 and CDR2 are SGHDT and YYEEEE. The CDR3 loop is CASSLIDYSYEQYF. CDR3 coding DNA: TGTGCCAGCAGCCTTATAGACTACTCCTACGAGCAGTACTTC. Using reference TRBV5-6 and TRBJ2-7 for the parts outside the CDR3, the full variable domain is DAGVTQSPTHLIKTRGQQVTLRCSPKSGHDTVSWYQQALGQGPQFIFQYYEEEERQRGNFPDRFSGHQFPNYSSELNVNALLLGDSALYLCASSLIDYSYEQYFGPGTRLTVT.

The chain uses TRBV7-9 and TRBJ1-3; D remains ambiguous. Germline loops: CDR1 SEHNR, CDR2 FQNEAQ (reference sequence). CDR3 length: 12 residues. V was trimmed by 1 base and J by 7 bases, leaving 5 bases between them. CDR3 bases: TGTGCCAGCAGCTTAGTTGAGAACACCATATATTTT. Translated, it gives CASSLVENTIYF.

The chain couples TRBV3-1 (or the pseudogene TRBV3-2) to TRBJ1-1; the D is unclear. V lost 1 base and J 6 bases, leaving 9 bases between the germline ends. Germline V gene sequence: CDR1 LGHDT, CDR2 YNNKEL (reference sequence). This CDR3 has 13 residues. CDR3 in amino acids: CASSQASSPEAFF. In nucleotides, the CDR3 is TGTGCCAGCAGCCAAGCAAGCTCCCCTGAAGCTTTCTTT.